These T cell receptor beta chains were read from a single sample in a study of blood T cells in healthy people across ages. TCRdb reanalysed the 5' RACE reads using MiXCR and keeps one entry per CDR3 protein. The profile shows 650,000 to 1,000,000 distinct CDR3 sequences, roughly 40% of them singletons. What was sequenced was blood. All receptors derive from a man aged 18 to 35 in good health. CDR3s include the opening cysteine and the closing phenylalanine or tryptophan.

V gene	CDR3 protein
TRBV12-3/TRBV12-4	CASRLQGVRGYTF
TRBV27	CASSGGINQPQHF
TRBV4-3	CASSQDRGHGLAKNIQYF
TRBV30	CAWTRDRDEKLFF
TRBV12-3/TRBV12-4	CASSTYNAQYF
TRBV29-1	CSVSTSYGYTF
TRBV5-1	CASSLGRGTGGRDEQFF
TRBV7-8	CASSYVDEQFF
TRBV2	CASRGAATGYGYTF
TRBV19	CASNEGTNGETQYF
TRBV12-3/TRBV12-4	CASSLARGSNEQYF
TRBV7-6	CASSSGQGKAYNEQFF
TRBV6-5	CASSYGGDTEAFF
TRBV6-4	CASSHKQGPYNEQYF
TRBV12-3/TRBV12-4	CASSPPTYNEQFF
TRBV3-1	CASSQDLGARGNEQFF
TRBV7-9	CASSLLSGTDTQYF
TRBV7-2	CASSRYRGTNEKLFF
TRBV28	CASSLFETQYF
TRBV5-6	CASSLVGLAGGIQYF
TRBV6-6	CASSYYRGRTEAFF
TRBV10-3	CAIGRRVGAGDTQYF
TRBV27	CASGHRDGALNEQFF
TRBV7-2	CASSLEGTSEGEQFF
TRBV7-3	CASADRGRTLDSSDTQYF
TRBV20-1	CSARRGSSYNEQYF
TRBV7-9	CASSLVVEQEGYTF
TRBV28	CASSFSRYGASGGPRGNNEQFF
TRBV30	CAWGVKGQPSYEQYF
TRBV29-1	CSVRDGGLLSAQYF
TRBV20-1	CSADSGDTANTGELFF
TRBV12-3/TRBV12-4	CASTEHREAFF
TRBV12-3/TRBV12-4	CASSRGSYEQYF
TRBV5-5	CASSPSVGTDTQYF
TRBV25-1	CASSEGRGFGYTF
TRBV27	CASSRQTGGHYNEQFF
TRBV7-9	CASSLDLLQGKAFF
TRBV12-5	CASAPLGQGADTQYF
TRBV7-2	CASVRGTTRSEQYF
TRBV28	CASTKMDGRTNYGYTF
TRBV28	CASSSPRDRDEQYF
TRBV12-3/TRBV12-4	CASSPITGARGNEQYF
TRBV5-1	CASSYKGGGSDTQYF
TRBV27	CASKTGPGTDTQYF
TRBV20-1	CSASGLGPSSSSYNSPLHF
TRBV10-3	CAISESQENTEAFF
TRBV12-3/TRBV12-4	CASSVGGGYEQYF
TRBV25-1	CASSPGDKSSYEQYF
TRBV28	CASSGDRGAYEQYF
TRBV12-3/TRBV12-4	CASIPSGGGAYNEQFF
TRBV24-1	CATSDPPQETQYF
TRBV12-3/TRBV12-4	CASSLHRGANYGYTF
TRBV20-1	CSALRRGSTDTQYF
TRBV12-3/TRBV12-4	CASSLIGGGEQYF